This TCR beta chain was recovered during a study of B cell selection in AIRE deficiency. The table came from immunoSEQ multiplex PCR; TCRdb's copy has only in-frame clones and leaves some out. The repertoire holds some 25,000 clones, around 97% seen once, with more than 0.2% in the top ten. V lost 4 bases and J lost 1; bases outside the gene matches: 2. There are 15 residues in the CDR3. Germline CDR1 SGHNT, CDR2 YENEEA. CD4+CD127+ cells were sorted as the conventional CD4 T cells. This chain connects TRBV11-3 to TRBJ2-1, with 9 bases identical to TRBD2. Sequences were obtained from conventional CD4+ T cells sorted from PBMCs. This clonotype originated in a human donor with AIRE deficiency. The CDR3 loop reads CASSSGLASYNEQFF. In DNA form, the CDR3 reads TGTGCCAGCAGCTCGGGACTAGCATCCTACAATGAGCAGTTCTTC.